Listed below are T cell receptor beta chains from one sample, sequenced in a study of CD8 T cells in Susac syndrome. One entry per CDR3 protein, called by TCRdb with MiXCR from the immunoSEQ multiplex PCR reads. The sample lists 160,000 or so distinct CDR3 sequences, 94% seen once, with about 0.095% in the top ten. Sample: CD4+ T cells from PBMCs. These receptors were obtained from a human donor with multiple sclerosis. Both conserved end residues are part of each CDR3. Each record gives: V gene, J gene, D gene, clone size, CDR3 length, CDR3 DNA, CDR3 protein. The D gene is left open where the match is weak. Where a row states a size, it is once, few, many or the class of an expanded clone; other rows omit it.

V: TRBV18
J: TRBJ2-7
D: .
size: .
length: 12
DNA: TGTGCCAGCTCACCACAGGCCTACGAGCAGTACTTC
CDR3: CASSPQAYEQYF

V: TRBV2
J: TRBJ1-5
D: TRBD1
size: .
length: 14
DNA: TGTGCCAGCAGTCTACAGGGGGCAGATAAGCCCCAGCATTTT
CDR3: CASSLQGADKPQHF

V: TRBV2
J: TRBJ2-2
D: TRBD1
size: .
length: 13
DNA: TGTGCCAGCAGTGAACAGGGGGACGGGGAGCTGTTTTTT
CDR3: CASSEQGDGELFF

V: TRBV19
J: TRBJ2-2
D: .
size: .
length: 13
DNA: TGTGCCAGTAGTTACAGCTACACCGGGGAGCTGTTTTTT
CDR3: CASSYSYTGELFF

V: TRBV28
J: TRBJ1-2
D: .
size: .
length: 15
DNA: TGTGCCAGCAGTACCCTCGACAGTTTCGGGGATGGCTACACCTTC
CDR3: CASSTLDSFGDGYTF

V: TRBV5-6
J: TRBJ2-3
D: .
size: .
length: 13
DNA: TGTGCCAGCAGCTCGGCTCGGACAGATACGCAGTATTTT
CDR3: CASSSARTDTQYF

V: TRBV30
J: TRBJ1-5
D: .
size: .
length: 15
DNA: TGTGCCTGGAGTGTCCGGGGGGCTGGCAATCAGCCCCAGCATTTT
CDR3: CAWSVRGAGNQPQHF

V: TRBV28
J: TRBJ1-5
D: .
size: .
length: 13
DNA: TGTGCCAGCACTAGGGGTAGCAATCAGCCCCAGCATTTT
CDR3: CASTRGSNQPQHF

V: TRBV10-3
J: TRBJ2-7
D: TRBD1
size: .
length: 15
DNA: TGTGCCATCAAAAGGACAGGTCGAGACTCCTACGAGCAGTACTTC
CDR3: CAIKRTGRDSYEQYF

V: TRBV4-3
J: TRBJ2-7
D: TRBD2
size: .
length: 15
DNA: TGCGCCAGCAGCCGAAATAAGCGGGACCAAGCAGAGCAGTACTTC
CDR3: CASSRNKRDQAEQYF

V: TRBV23-1
J: TRBJ1-4
D: .
size: .
length: 18
DNA: TGCGCCAGCAGTCAAGACCGACGGGGGTTCCCAACTAATGAAAAACTGTTTTTT
CDR3: CASSQDRRGFPTNEKLFF

V: TRBV28
J: TRBJ2-7
D: TRBD2
size: .
length: 13
DNA: TGTGCCAGCCCTCGGGAGGGCCTCGACGAGCAGTACTTC
CDR3: CASPREGLDEQYF

V: TRBV7-2
J: TRBJ2-6
D: TRBD1
size: .
length: 15
DNA: TGTGCCAGCAGCGAGAGGGGGCCTGGGGCCAACGTCCTGACTTTC
CDR3: CASSERGPGANVLTF

V: TRBV24-1
J: TRBJ2-3
D: .
size: few
length: 12
DNA: TGTGCCACCGCGTCAGACACAGATACGCAGTATTTT
CDR3: CATASDTDTQYF

V: TRBV18
J: TRBJ1-4
D: .
size: .
length: 15
DNA: TGTGCCAGCTCCCCCAGCGGGGGCCGTAATGAAAAACTGTTTTTT
CDR3: CASSPSGGRNEKLFF

V: TRBV29-1
J: TRBJ1-4
D: TRBD1
size: .
length: 14
DNA: TGCAGCGTTGCCACCGGGACAGGGAACGGAAAACTGTTTTTT
CDR3: CSVATGTGNGKLFF

V: TRBV24-1
J: TRBJ2-2
D: .
size: .
length: 16
DNA: TGTGCCACCAGTGATAAGAGGGAATCCCACTCCGGGGAGCTGTTTTTT
CDR3: CATSDKRESHSGELFF

V: TRBV6-2/TRBV6-3
J: TRBJ2-6
D: .
size: once
length: 15
DNA: TGTGCCAGCAGTTACTGGGGCTCTGGGGCCAACGTCCTGACTTTC
CDR3: CASSYWGSGANVLTF

V: TRBV12-3/TRBV12-4
J: TRBJ2-3
D: TRBD2
size: .
length: 16
DNA: TGTGCCAGCAGTCAAGGACTAGCGGGTAGCACAGATACGCAGTATTTT
CDR3: CASSQGLAGSTDTQYF

V: TRBV7-9
J: TRBJ2-6
D: TRBD2
size: .
length: 13
DNA: TGTGCCAGCGGGAGGGATGGGGCCAACGTCCTGACTTTC
CDR3: CASGRDGANVLTF

V: TRBV7-2
J: TRBJ2-1
D: TRBD2
size: once
length: 15
DNA: TGTGCCAGCAGCTTGGCGAGCGGGATTTCCAATGAGCAGTTCTTC
CDR3: CASSLASGISNEQFF

V: TRBV10-2
J: TRBJ1-3
D: .
size: .
length: 15
DNA: TGCGCCAGCAGTGAACGCCCGAGCTCTGGAAACACCATATATTTT
CDR3: CASSERPSSGNTIYF

V: TRBV29-1
J: TRBJ2-5
D: .
size: .
length: 12
DNA: TGCAGCGTTCTCGATGGCGGGGAGACCCAGTACTTC
CDR3: CSVLDGGETQYF

V: TRBV3-1
J: TRBJ1-1
D: .
size: .
length: 15
DNA: TGTGCCAGCAGCCCCGCCGGGCAGGGGAACACTGAAGCTTTCTTT
CDR3: CASSPAGQGNTEAFF

V: TRBV5-4
J: TRBJ2-1
D: .
size: .
length: 15
DNA: TGTGCCAGCAGCCCCGGAACCGCCTCCTACAATGAGCAGTTCTTC
CDR3: CASSPGTASYNEQFF

V: TRBV18
J: TRBJ1-1
D: TRBD1
size: .
length: 15
DNA: TGTGCCAGCTCACCACAGACAGGGAGCCCCACTGAAGCTTTCTTT
CDR3: CASSPQTGSPTEAFF

V: TRBV4-3
J: TRBJ1-1
D: .
size: .
length: 15
DNA: TGCGCCAGCAGCCAAGGCACAGGTATGAACACTGAAGCTTTCTTT
CDR3: CASSQGTGMNTEAFF